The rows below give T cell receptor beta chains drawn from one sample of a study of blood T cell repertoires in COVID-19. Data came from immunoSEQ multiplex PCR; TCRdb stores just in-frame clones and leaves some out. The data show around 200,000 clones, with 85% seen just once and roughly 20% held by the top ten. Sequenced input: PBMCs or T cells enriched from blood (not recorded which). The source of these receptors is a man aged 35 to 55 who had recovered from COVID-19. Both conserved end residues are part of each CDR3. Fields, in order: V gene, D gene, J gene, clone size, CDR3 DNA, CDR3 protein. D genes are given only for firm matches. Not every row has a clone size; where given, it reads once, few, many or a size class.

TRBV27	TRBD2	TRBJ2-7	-	TGTGCCAGCATCGAGACTAGCGGGAGACTCGAGCAGTACTTC	CASIETSGRLEQYF
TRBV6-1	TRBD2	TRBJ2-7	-	TGTGCCAGCAGTGAAAGGTTAGCGGGAGGCCCCCAGCAGTACTTC	CASSERLAGGPQQYF
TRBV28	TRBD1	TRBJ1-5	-	TGTGCCAGCAGATCCCAATGGACAGGGGGTACCAGCAATCAGCCCCAGCATTTT	CASRSQWTGGTSNQPQHF
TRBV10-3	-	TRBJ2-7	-	TGTGCCATCAGTGAGCGAACAGGGATGGCGTCCTACGAGCAGTACTTC	CAISERTGMASYEQYF
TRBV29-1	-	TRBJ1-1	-	TGCAGCGTTTTTTTTTCCCCACAAAGAGAAGCTTTCTTT	CSVFFSPQREAFF
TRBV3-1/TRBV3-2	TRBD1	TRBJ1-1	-	TGTGCCAGCAGCCGTGCGGACAGGGATCAAACCAGAGCTTTCTTT	CASSRADRDQTRAFF
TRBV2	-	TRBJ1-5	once	TGTGCCAGCAGTGGTGACAGTGGGGGCAATCAGCCCCAGCATTTT	CASSGDSGGNQPQHF
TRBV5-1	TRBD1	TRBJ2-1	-	TGCGCCAGCAGCTCAGGACAGGGGGCTAGTTCGGAGCAGTTCTTC	CASSSGQGASSEQFF
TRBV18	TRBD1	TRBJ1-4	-	TGTGCCAGCACCCCCGACAGGGGTTCAACTAGGACTAATGAAAAACTGTTTTTT	CASTPDRGSTRTNEKLFF
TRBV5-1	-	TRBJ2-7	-	TGCGCCAGCGCTCTTCGGACACCATCCTACGAGCAGTACTTC	CASALRTPSYEQYF
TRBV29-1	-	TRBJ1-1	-	TGCAGCGTTGACGGGAACGCTTTCTTT	CSVDGNAFF
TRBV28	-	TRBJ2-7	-	TGTGCCAGCAGTGGGTGGAGGGACTCGTTCTACGAGCAGTACTTC	CASSGWRDSFYEQYF
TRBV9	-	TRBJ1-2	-	TGTGCCAGCAGTGGTGATCGGACAGTCTATGGCTACACCTTC	CASSGDRTVYGYTF
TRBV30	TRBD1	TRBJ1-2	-	TGTGCCCGCGACAGGGCGGGTATTAACTATGGCTACACCTTC	CARDRAGINYGYTF
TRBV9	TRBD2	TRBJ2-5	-	TGTGCCAGCAGCGTAGAAGCGGGAGGTTTGGAGACCCAGTACTTC	CASSVEAGGLETQYF
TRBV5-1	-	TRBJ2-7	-	TGCGCCAGCAGCTTGTCGTCGGGAATTAGTTACGAGCAGTACTTC	CASSLSSGISYEQYF
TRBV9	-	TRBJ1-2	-	TGTGCCAGCAGCGTGGGGACACCTAACTATGGCTACACCTTC	CASSVGTPNYGYTF
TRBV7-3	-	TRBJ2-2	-	TGTGCCAGCAGCCTTCTCAGGAACACCGGGGAGCTGTTTTTT	CASSLLRNTGELFF
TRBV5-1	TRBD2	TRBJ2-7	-	TGCGCCAGCAGTTGGACTAGCGGGAGCCCCCCGTACGAGCAGTACTTC	CASSWTSGSPPYEQYF
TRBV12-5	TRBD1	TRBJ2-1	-	TGTGCTAGTGGCTCAGGGGGAACCTACAATGAGCAGTTCTTC	CASGSGGTYNEQFF
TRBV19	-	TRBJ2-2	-	TGTGCCAGTAGTGAGGGACTGTACACCGGGGAGCTGTTTTTT	CASSEGLYTGELFF